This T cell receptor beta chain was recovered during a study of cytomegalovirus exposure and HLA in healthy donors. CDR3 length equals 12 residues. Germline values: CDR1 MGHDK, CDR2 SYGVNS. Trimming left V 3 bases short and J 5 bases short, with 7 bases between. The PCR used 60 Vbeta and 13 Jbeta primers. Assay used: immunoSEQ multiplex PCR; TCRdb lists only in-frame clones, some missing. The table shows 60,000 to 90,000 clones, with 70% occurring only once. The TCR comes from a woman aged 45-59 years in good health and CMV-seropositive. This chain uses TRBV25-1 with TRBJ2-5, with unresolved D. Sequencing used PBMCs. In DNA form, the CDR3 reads TGTGCCAGCAGTGAGTCGTCCGAGACCCAGTACTTC. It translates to CASSESSETQYF.